What follows are 3 T cell receptor beta chains derived from one specimen sequenced in a study of cytomegalovirus exposure and HLA in healthy donors. PCR amplification relied on 60 Vbeta primers (plus 13 Jbeta primers). The protocol was immunoSEQ multiplex PCR, while the TCRdb copy is restricted to in-frame clones and leaves out a portion. Among 100,000 to 150,000 clones listed, about 78% were seen once. Sequencing input: PBMCs. Receptor source: a man between 25 and 39 years old in good health and CMV-seronegative.

This clone is a singleton in its sample. The rearrangement joins TRBV7-9 to TRBJ1-4; tentative D call: TRBD1 (6 bases). The CDR3 totals 17 residues. The germline V and J ends were trimmed by 4 bases and 4 bases, with 19 bases remaining between them. The germline V gene has CDR1 SEHNR and CDR2 FQNEAQ (reference sequence). The chain's CDR3 is CASSSCLTGRCNEKLFF. In DNA form, the CDR3 reads TGTGCCAGCAGCTCTTGCCTCACAGGGCGGTGTAATGAAAAACTGTTTTTT.

The genes are TRBV6-5 and TRBJ1-1; 8 positions agree with TRBD1. The CDR3 consists of 15 residues. The ends lost 5 bases at V and 0 bases at J; junction bases unmatched: 5. Germline lookup yields CDR1 MNHEY and CDR2 SVGAGI. The CDR3 loop is CASSLRTGLNTEAFF. CDR3 bases: TGTGCCAGCAGTCTCCGGACAGGGCTGAACACTGAAGCTTTCTTT.

This chain connects TRBV27 to TRBJ1-3; D is undetermined. V gave up 7 bases and J gave up 4 bases, with 11 bases separating them. Per the germline V gene, CDR1 is MNHEY and CDR2 is SMNVEV (reference sequence). The CDR3 spans 13 residues. The CDR3 loop reads CASTLPVGNTIYF. The DNA of the CDR3 is TGTGCCAGCACCCTACCGGTAGGAAACACCATATATTTT.